This TCR beta chain was found in a study of T cells after yellow fever vaccination. This clonotype was seen only a few times. Its matching antigen is unknown. General study findings and limits: It was a small share of clonotypes that appeared in both CD4 and CD8 compartments. After the booster, approximately 96% of CD4 and more than 85% of CD8 primary-response clones were re-detected.

Between the trimmed V and J ends, which lost 1 base and 5 bases, there was a span of 18 bases. The CDR3 has 16 residues. Germline V CDR1 and CDR2: LGHDT, YNNKEL (reference sequence). In TCRdb, the 5' RACE reads were re-called with MiXCR into one record per CDR3 protein. The sample has tens of thousands of distinct CDR3 sequences; 7.5% to 9% are singletons. This sequence originates from a man under 40 who received the YFV17D yellow fever vaccine. This sample comprised CD8+ T cells sorted from PBMCs, obtained on the day of the yellow fever booster vaccination. This chain uses TRBV3-1 with TRBJ2-7; TRBD2 might be the D (6 bases). The CDR3 loop reads CASSQARLGWNHEQYF. Written as DNA, the CDR3 is TGTGCCAGCAGCCAAGCCCGACTAGGTTGGAACCACGAGCAGTACTTC.